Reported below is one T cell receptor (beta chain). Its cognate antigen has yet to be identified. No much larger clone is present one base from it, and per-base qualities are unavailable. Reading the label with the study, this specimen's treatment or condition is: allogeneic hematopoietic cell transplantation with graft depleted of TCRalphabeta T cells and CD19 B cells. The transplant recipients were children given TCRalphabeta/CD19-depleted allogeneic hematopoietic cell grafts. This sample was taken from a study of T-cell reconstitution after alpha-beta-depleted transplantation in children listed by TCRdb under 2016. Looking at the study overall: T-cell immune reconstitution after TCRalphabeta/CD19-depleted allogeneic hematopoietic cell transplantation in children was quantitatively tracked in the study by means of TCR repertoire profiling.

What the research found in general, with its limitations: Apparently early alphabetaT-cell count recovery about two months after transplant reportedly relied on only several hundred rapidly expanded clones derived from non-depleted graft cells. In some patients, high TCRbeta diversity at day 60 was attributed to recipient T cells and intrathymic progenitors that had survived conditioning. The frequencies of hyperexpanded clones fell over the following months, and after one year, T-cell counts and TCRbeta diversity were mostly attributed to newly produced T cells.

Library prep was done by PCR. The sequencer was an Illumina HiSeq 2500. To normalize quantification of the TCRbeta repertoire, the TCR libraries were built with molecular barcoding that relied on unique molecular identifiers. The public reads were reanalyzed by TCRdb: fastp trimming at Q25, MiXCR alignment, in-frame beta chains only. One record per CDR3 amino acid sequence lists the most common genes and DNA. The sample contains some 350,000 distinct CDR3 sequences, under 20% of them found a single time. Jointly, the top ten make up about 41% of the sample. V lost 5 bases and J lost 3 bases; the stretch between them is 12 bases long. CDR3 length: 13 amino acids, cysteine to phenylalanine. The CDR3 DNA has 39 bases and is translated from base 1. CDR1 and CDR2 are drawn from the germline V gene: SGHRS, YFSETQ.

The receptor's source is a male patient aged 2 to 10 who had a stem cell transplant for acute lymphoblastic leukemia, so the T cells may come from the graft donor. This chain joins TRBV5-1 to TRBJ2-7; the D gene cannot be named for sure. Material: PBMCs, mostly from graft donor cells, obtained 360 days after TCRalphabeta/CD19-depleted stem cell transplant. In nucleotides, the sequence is TGCGCCAGCAGTTCGGACGGATTCTACGAGCAGTACTTC. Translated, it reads CASSSDGFYEQYF.